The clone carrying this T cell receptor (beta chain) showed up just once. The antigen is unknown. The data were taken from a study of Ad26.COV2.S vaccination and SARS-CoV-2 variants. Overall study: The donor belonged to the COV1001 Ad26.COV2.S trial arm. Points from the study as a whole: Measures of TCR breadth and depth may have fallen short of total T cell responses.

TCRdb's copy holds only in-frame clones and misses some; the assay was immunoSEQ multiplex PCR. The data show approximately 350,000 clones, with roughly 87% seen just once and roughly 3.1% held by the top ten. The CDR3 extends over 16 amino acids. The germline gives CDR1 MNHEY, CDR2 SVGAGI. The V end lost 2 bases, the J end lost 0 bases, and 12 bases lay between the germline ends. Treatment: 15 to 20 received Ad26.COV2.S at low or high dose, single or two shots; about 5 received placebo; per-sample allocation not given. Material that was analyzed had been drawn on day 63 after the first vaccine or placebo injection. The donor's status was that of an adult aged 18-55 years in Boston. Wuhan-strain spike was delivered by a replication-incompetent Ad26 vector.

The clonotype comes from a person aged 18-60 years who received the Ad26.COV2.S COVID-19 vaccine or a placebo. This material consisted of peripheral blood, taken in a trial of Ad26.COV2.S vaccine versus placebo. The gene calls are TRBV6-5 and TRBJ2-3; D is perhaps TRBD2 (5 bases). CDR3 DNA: TGTGCCAGCAGTTACGGAGGAACTACTAGCACAGATACGCAGTATTTT. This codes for CASSYGGTTSTDTQYF.